This entry lists 12 T cell receptor beta chains sequenced from one sample in a study of a mutant IDH1 vaccine in newly diagnosed glioma. Generated by immunoSEQ multiplex PCR, the TCRdb table keeps only in-frame clones and is missing some. Of about 32,000 clones listed, over 70% are singletons. Time point denoted: baseline, week 1 (first vaccination visit). Noted treatment: pre-vaccination baseline after standard-of-care therapy. The sample consisted of PBMCs, taken from a glioma patient treated with radiotherapy, temozolomide or both. All receptors come from a man aged 25-45 years with glioma.

V is TRBV2 and J is TRBJ2-2, with D possibly matching TRBD2 (6 bases). V was pared by 4 bases and J by 5 bases, with 11 bases between. The CDR3 contains 14 residues. CDR1 is SNHLY, CDR2 FYNNEI, per germline. This CDR3 reads CASSVVGRTGELFF. Here the CDR3 DNA reads TGTGCCAGCAGTGTGGTAGGGAGGACCGGGGAGCTGTTTTTT.

J is TRBJ2-7 and V is TRBV5-6; TRBD2 might be the D (7 bases). Germline CDR1 SGHDT, CDR2 YYEEEE. V lost 3 bases to trimming and J lost 3 bases, with 13 bases between them. This CDR3 region has 14 residues. CDR3 sequence (DNA): TGTGCCAGCAGCTGGGGGGGGACAATCTACGAGCAGTACTTC. Translated, it gives CASSWGGTIYEQYF.

The V gene is TRBV5-1, the J gene TRBJ2-2; 8 bases agree with TRBD1. CDR1 SGHRS and CDR2 YFSETQ come from the germline V gene. The CDR3 extends over 16 amino acids. Trimming at V came to 2 bases and at J to 2 bases, leaving 5 bases not matched to a gene. The CDR3, as DNA: TGCGCCAGCAGCTTTGCGGGACAGGATAACACCGGGGAGCTGTTTTTT. Amino acid sequence: CASSFAGQDNTGELFF. The complete variable domain, with remaining parts taken from reference TRBV5-1 and TRBJ2-2, reads KAGVTQTPRYLIKTRGQQVTLSCSPISGHRSVSWYQQTPGQGLQFLFEYFSETQRNKGNFPGRFSGRQFSNSRSEMNVSTLELGDSALYLCASSFAGQDNTGELFFGEGSRLTVL.

This clone is a singleton in its sample. The chain joins TRBV2 to TRBJ2-1, with 7 bases that match TRBD2. V was clipped by 0 bases and J by 6 bases; unmatched bases: 11. CDR1 and CDR2 from the germline V gene are SNHLY and FYNNEI. This CDR3 is 17 amino acids long. The CDR3: CASSEAVFAGEGNEQFF. CDR3 bases: TGTGCCAGCAGTGAAGCGGTCTTTGCGGGGGAGGGCAATGAGCAGTTCTTC.

The V call is TRBV5-1, the J call TRBJ2-7; 8 bases agree with TRBD1. J gave up 0 bases and V 0 bases, and 5 bases lay outside the gene matches. The CDR3 length is 16 residues. The germline V gene encodes CDR1 SGHRS and CDR2 YFSETQ. The CDR3 sequence is CASSLEVDRDSYEQYF. The CDR3 region has the DNA TGCGCCAGCAGCTTGGAGGTGGACAGGGACTCCTACGAGCAGTACTTC.

In its sample, this clone is medium-sized (0.01 to 0.1%). J is TRBJ2-7 and V is TRBV27; no clear D gene. In germline, CDR1 is MNHEY, CDR2 SMNVEV (reference sequence). The CDR3 extends over 13 amino acids. The germline V and J ends were trimmed by 4 bases and 4 bases, with 11 bases remaining between them. The CDR3 DNA follows: TGTGCCAGCAGTTCCCTTCACATGTACGAGCAGTACTTC. Translation: CASSSLHMYEQYF.

The chain recombines TRBV2 with TRBJ2-3; D is unclear. The CDR3 contains 13 residues. From germline, CDR1 is SNHLY and CDR2 FYNNEI. CDR3 sequence reads: CESKDGYTDTQYF. DNA for the CDR3: TGTGAGTCGAAGGACGGCTACACAGATACGCAGTATTTT.

The gene calls are TRBV7-2 and TRBJ1-2; 10 bases are a match to TRBD1. V was pared by 1 base and J by 7 bases, with 3 bases of the junction left unmatched. Germline V CDR1 and CDR2: SGHTA, FQGNSA. This CDR3 has 14 amino acids. This chain's CDR3 is CASSLEGTGAGYTF. The CDR3 DNA follows: TGTGCCAGCAGCTTAGAAGGGACAGGGGCTGGCTACACCTTC.

The rearrangement uses TRBV5-6 and TRBJ1-1; 7 positions agree with TRBD1. The length of the CDR3 is 15 residues. After removal of 2 bases from V and 0 bases from J, the junction contained 4 bases not matched to a gene. CDR1 is SGHDT and CDR2 is YYEEEE in the germline V gene. CDR3 loop: CASSFRQGVNTEAFF. The CDR3 DNA sequence: TGTGCCAGCAGCTTTCGACAGGGCGTGAACACTGAAGCTTTCTTT.

This chain uses TRBV6-5 with TRBJ1-5; D is unclear. This CDR3 contains 15 residues. The V gene's germline CDR1 is MNHEY and CDR2 SVGAGI. V was trimmed by 5 bases and J by 2 bases, leaving 13 bases between them. CDR3 protein: CASSRSGPGNQPQHF. CDR3 in DNA: TGTGCCAGCAGTCGGTCTGGGCCGGGCAATCAGCCCCAGCATTTT.

CDR3 sequence reads: CAWTHTNYEQYF. As DNA, the CDR3 is TGTGCCTGGACTCACACCAACTACGAGCAGTACTTC. The V call is TRBV30, the J call TRBJ2-7; D is unclear. The germline CDR1 and CDR2 sequences are GTSNPN and SVGIG (reference sequence). The CDR3 spans 12 residues. V was pared by 4 bases and J by 3 bases, with 10 bases between.

The chain recombines TRBV5-1 with TRBJ2-7; a weak D match, TRBD1 (6 bases). The germline V gene has CDR1 SGHRS and CDR2 YFSETQ. The CDR3 extends over 15 amino acids. V lost 4 bases, J lost 4 bases, and 18 bases lay in between. Here the CDR3 reads CASSPYGGQLYEQYF. In DNA form, the CDR3 reads TGCGCCAGCAGCCCCTACGGAGGACAGTTATACGAGCAGTACTTC.